These 3 T cell receptor beta chains were all obtained from the same sample, sequenced in a study of human T cells and chemical hapten exposure. Stated time point: patch test 3, about 24 weeks after DPC sensitization. Documented treatment: therapeutic diphenylcyclopropenone sensitization with weekly scalp DPC. TCRdb re-called the RACE reads through MiXCR, storing one row per CDR3 protein. The repertoire holds about 97,000 distinct CDR3 sequences, 25% to 30% seen once, with 10% to 13% in the top ten. The sequences come from whole blood, collected in connection with sensitization to the hapten diphenylcyclopropenone (DPC). These receptors were taken from a man aged 40-49 years with alopecia areata. Some clones in this sample may be carry-over from other donors' samples.

This clonotype was seen a handful of times. The chain employs TRBV4-1 and TRBJ1-1; TRBD1 aligns across 7 bases. The V segment lost 5 bases and the J segment 3 bases; nucleotides outside the gene matches: 3. Germline assignment: CDR1 MGHRA and CDR2 YSYEKL. This CDR3 has 13 amino acids. This CDR3 is CASSTGVDTEAFF. The CDR3, as DNA: TGCGCCAGCAGCACAGGGGTCGACACTGAAGCTTTCTTT.

The gene calls are TRBV20-1 and TRBJ1-3, with 7 positions matching TRBD1. The CDR3 sequence is 15 residues long. Germline values: CDR1 DFQATT, CDR2 SNEGSKA (reference sequence). V lost 3 bases and J lost 4; bases outside the gene matches: 9. The CDR3 bases are TGCAGTGCTAGTGACAGGGCCGTTGACGGAAACACCATATATTTT. Translation gives CSASDRAVDGNTIYF.

This chain connects TRBV6-2 or TRBV6-3 to TRBJ1-5, with TRBD1 identical over 9 bases. Germline V lookup: CDR1 MNHEY, CDR2 SVGEGT. The CDR3 is 16 residues long. V was clipped by 4 bases and J by 6 bases; unmatched bases: 10. CDR3 nucleotides: TGTGCCAGCAGTTCCCTACAGGGGGCCCCGTCTCAGCCCCAGCATTTT. It yields the protein CASSSLQGAPSQPQHF.